Reported below is one TCR beta chain. Antigen: not known. The data stem from a study of T cell responses to AZD1222 COVID-19 vaccine. Study-level points and caveats: Only a handful of individuals given AZD1222 were seropositive at baseline.

Produced via immunoSEQ multiplex PCR; TCRdb's table is partial and in-frame only. The table records approximately 130,000 clones, nearly 90% of them present only once. This CDR3 comprises 15 residues. The V and J ends lost 4 bases and 5 bases respectively, with 17 bases between them. Germline assignment: CDR1 MGHDK and CDR2 SYGVNS. This TCR was recovered from an adult who received the AZD1222 COVID-19 vaccine. Sample: peripheral blood, taken 28 days after the second AZD1222 dose. The chain joins TRBV25-1 to TRBJ1-2; perhaps TRBD1 as D (5 bases). CDR3 DNA sequence: TGTGCCAGCAGTGGAATGAAAGGGGCAGGGTATGGCTACACCTTC. It encodes CASSGMKGAGYGYTF.